The T cell receptor beta chain under discussion was sequenced for a study of shared clonotypes between healthy human individuals. The germline V and J ends were trimmed by 7 bases and 0 bases, with 13 bases remaining between them. The germline gives CDR1 SQVTM, CDR2 ANQGSEA. The CDR3 sequence is 14 residues long. Each subset's genomic DNA was split evenly across several immunoSEQ plates. Assay used: immunoSEQ multiplex PCR; TCRdb lists only in-frame clones, some missing. Altogether 950,000 to 1,300,000 clones are present, about 75% being singletons, with the ten largest covering 1.4% to 1.5%. The chain is built from TRBV29-1 and TRBJ1-3; D ambiguous. This sequence was found in a man younger than 35 in good health. The sequencing sample was made of memory CD4+ T cells sorted from blood. The subset denotes: CD45RA-negative fraction. The CDR3 is CSAILQNSGNTIYF. DNA for the CDR3: TGCAGCGCCATCCTTCAGAACTCTGGAAACACCATATATTTT. Filled out from reference TRBV29-1 and TRBJ1-3, the complete variable domain reads SAVISQKPSRDICQRGTSLTIQCQVDSQVTMMFWYRQQPGQSLTLIATANQGSEATYESGFVIDKFPISRPNLTFSTLTVSNMSPEDSSIYLCSAILQNSGNTIYFGEGSWLTVV.